These 6 T cell receptor beta chains were all obtained from the same sample, sequenced in a study of response to subunit inactivated influenza vaccine. TCRdb reprocessed the RT-PCR reads via MiXCR and lists one record per CDR3 protein. Of about 540,000 distinct CDR3 sequences listed, under 25% are singletons. The same sample was also used in a study of T cells expressing NK-cell markers. That work contributes: The cDNA for TCR beta came from 5'RACE template switching with UMIs.

Material: CD4+ T cells sorted from PBMCs, obtained less than 13 days after vaccination. All receptors come from a man aged 45 to 65 who received an inactivated influenza vaccine.

This clonotype has only a few counts. The chain carries TRBV12-3 or TRBV12-4 and TRBJ2-1, with D possibly being TRBD2 (6 bases). The V and J ends lost 2 bases and 14 bases respectively, with 19 bases between them. The CDR3 covers 14 residues. CDR3 bases: TGTGCCAGCAGTTTATCGGGGGTAAATTCCTTCGAGTTCTTC. Translating gives CASSLSGVNSFEFF.

The gene calls are TRBV12-3 or TRBV12-4 and TRBJ1-5; D might be TRBD1 (6 bases). V dropped 2 bases and J dropped 6 bases, with 14 bases sitting between them. The CDR3 extends over 15 amino acids. The CDR3 DNA is TGTGCCAGCAGTTTACTGAGCGGGGGCCCTCAGCCCCAGCATTTT. Translated: CASSLLSGGPQPQHF.

This clonotype has just a few counts. V is TRBV2 and J is TRBJ2-7; 10 bases are shared with TRBD1. Unmatched junction bases numbered 9, after V lost 6 bases and J lost 4 bases. This CDR3 region has 15 residues. Germline V gene sequence: CDR1 SNHLY, CDR2 FYNNEI. The CDR3 DNA is TGTGCCAGCAGCTACACCGGGACAGGGGTATACGAGCAGTACTTC. It codes for CASSYTGTGVYEQYF.

V gene TRBV20-1 combines with J gene TRBJ2-2, with 8 bases aligning to TRBD1. This CDR3 is built from 19 residues. The V gene end was trimmed by 3 bases and the J gene end by 6 bases; junction bases not matched to a gene: 21. Germline CDR1 and CDR2: DFQATT and SNEGSKA (reference sequence). DNA for the CDR3: TGCAGTGCTAGTGTTTGGGGACAGGCGTCGAGTAGGGGTCCCGGGGAGCTGTTTTTT. This translates into CSASVWGQASSRGPGELFF.

V usage is TRBV18 and J usage is TRBJ2-2, with D perhaps matching TRBD1 (6 bases). Germline V CDR1 and CDR2: KGHSH, LQKENI. The CDR3 has 16 amino acids. V gave up 3 bases and J gave up 4 bases, with 15 bases separating them. CDR3 region: CASSPLGTPVTGELFF. CDR3 coding DNA: TGTGCCAGCTCACCCCTGGGGACACCCGTCACCGGGGAGCTGTTTTTT.

This clonotype has a handful of counts. J is TRBJ2-7 and V is TRBV6-5; the match to TRBD1 covers 9 bases. The CDR3 runs 16 residues. J gave up 3 bases and V 2 bases, and 8 bases lay outside the gene matches. Germline assignment: CDR1 MNHEY and CDR2 SVGAGI. CDR3 sequence (DNA): TGTGCCAGCAGTTACGGGACAGGGATCGGGAACTACGAGCAGTACTTC. Translated: CASSYGTGIGNYEQYF.